Shown below are 32 T cell receptor beta chains from a single sample sequenced in a study of Graves' ophthalmopathy and Graves' hyperthyroidism. TCR beta CDR3 amplification used RNA transcripts. First-round RT-PCR employed HTBI primers, with a second-round multiplex PCR after it. TCRdb recomputed calls from the multiplex PCR reads with MiXCR, one row per CDR3 protein. Among about 740,000 distinct CDR3 sequences listed, roughly two fifths were seen once. The source material was peripheral blood. The source is an adult man with Graves' ophthalmopathy.

This clonotype was detected only a few times. This chain links TRBV4-1 with TRBJ1-1; unclear D gene. Trimming left V 0 bases short and J 4 bases short, with 6 bases between. The CDR3 spans 13 residues. Germline V gene lookup returns CDR1 MGHRA and CDR2 YSYEKL. DNA of the CDR3: TGCGCCAGCAGCCAAGACAGACTCACTGAAGCTTTCTTT. It translates to CASSQDRLTEAFF.

This clonotype was observed at least ten times. This chain connects TRBV2 to TRBJ1-5, with D unresolved. The CDR3 contains 15 residues. CDR1 is SNHLY and CDR2 is FYNNEI in the germline V gene. Trimming cost V 2 bases and J 0 bases, with 8 bases left between them. The CDR3 spells CASSEPSYSNQPQHF. DNA of the CDR3: TGTGCCAGCAGTGAACCTTCCTATAGCAATCAGCCCCAGCATTTT.

In this sample, this clonotype turned up many times. The gene calls are TRBV10-1 and TRBJ1-2; weak D call: TRBD1 (5 bases). Trimming took 3 bases from V and 0 from J, leaving 8 bases between them. Germline CDR1 WNHNN, CDR2 SYGVQD (reference sequence). The CDR3 length is 14 residues. The CDR3 coding sequence is TGCGCCAGCAGTGATAGGACACCTAACTATGGCTACACCTTC. Translating gives CASSDRTPNYGYTF.

The rearrangement joins TRBV19 to TRBJ1-1; 9 bases fit TRBD1. The CDR3 spans 15 residues. With V trimmed by 2 bases and J by 1 base, 2 bases remained unmatched. Germline loops: CDR1 LNHDA, CDR2 SQIVND (reference sequence). In nucleotides, the CDR3 is TGTGCCAGTAGTATATACAGGGGGCCGAACACTGAAGCTTTCTTT. Its translation: CASSIYRGPNTEAFF. The full variable domain, rest sourced from reference TRBV19 and TRBJ1-1, is DGGITQSPKYLFRKEGQNVTLSCEQNLNHDAMYWYRQDPGQGLRLIYYSQIVNDFQKGDIAEGYSVSREKKESFPLTVTSAQKNPTAFYLCASSIYRGPNTEAFFGQGTRLTVV.

The table lists this clonotype with a few counts. The gene calls are TRBV2 and TRBJ2-7; a weak D match, TRBD1 (6 bases). The CDR3 is 15 amino acids. Between the trimmed V and J ends, which lost 6 bases and 5 bases, there was a span of 20 bases. Germline V CDR1 and CDR2: SNHLY, FYNNEI. The CDR3 loop reads CASSHLVQGRNEQYF. In nucleotides, the CDR3 is TGTGCCAGCAGCCACCTCGTACAGGGTCGGAACGAGCAGTACTTC.

The gene calls are TRBV6-5 and TRBJ2-7, with 7 bases aligning to TRBD1. This CDR3 spans 13 amino acids. Trimming at V came to 8 bases and at J to 3 bases, leaving 7 bases not matched to a gene. The V gene's germline CDR1 is MNHEY and CDR2 SVGAGI. The CDR3 DNA sequence: TGTGCCAGCGCTAGACAGGGCCTCTACGAGCAGTACTTC. It codes for CASARQGLYEQYF.

This clonotype has only a few counts. Possible read error: a much larger clone is one base away. The chain is built from TRBV2 and TRBJ2-6, with 7 bases fitting TRBD1. CDR1 SNHLY and CDR2 FYNNEI come from the germline V gene. This CDR3 is 17 amino acids long. J gave up 0 bases and V 6 bases, and 8 bases lay outside the gene matches. The CDR3 is CASSHRQGPSGANVLTF. CDR3 nucleotide sequence: TGTGCCAGCAGCCACCGACAGGGACCCTCTGGGGCCAACGTCCTGACTTTC.

This clonotype has more than one count but fewer than ten. The V and J genes are TRBV25-1 and TRBJ1-1; weak D call: TRBD1 (6 bases). This CDR3 region has 16 residues. Trimming left V 5 bases short and J 4 bases short, with 20 bases between. CDR1 is MGHDK and CDR2 is SYGVNS in the germline V gene. CDR3 sequence reads: CASSSPGGAGFTEAFF. CDR3 DNA: TGTGCCAGCAGTTCACCGGGGGGCGCGGGGTTCACTGAAGCTTTCTTT.

This clonotype appeared many times. The V gene is TRBV2, the J gene TRBJ2-7, with TRBD2 identical over 8 bases. Germline CDR1 SNHLY, CDR2 FYNNEI. After removal of 8 bases from V and 6 bases from J, the junction contained 9 bases not matched to a gene. The CDR3 sequence is 13 residues long. CDR3 in DNA: TGTGCCAGCGAGGAGCGGGAGTGGGGCGAGCAGTACTTC. This codes for CASEEREWGEQYF.

The table lists this clonotype with a few counts. The chain is built from TRBV7-9 and TRBJ2-7, with TRBD1 as a possible D gene (5 bases). The ends were cut back, 5 bases at V and 4 bases at J, with 12 bases in the middle. From germline, CDR1 is SEHNR and CDR2 FQNEAQ (reference sequence). The CDR3 consists of 13 residues. The CDR3 protein is CASSMPQEYEQYF. CDR3 coding DNA: TGTGCCAGCAGCATGCCACAGGAATACGAGCAGTACTTC.

In this sample, this clonotype turned up a few times. This could be a read error, since a much larger clone is one nucleotide away. The chain employs TRBV7-8 and TRBJ2-7; D possibly corresponds to TRBD1 (6 bases). The germline CDR1 and CDR2 sequences are SGHVS and FQNEAQ. The V end lost 4 bases, the J end lost 2 bases, and 12 bases lay between the germline ends. The CDR3 runs to 14 residues. The CDR3 DNA follows: TGTGCCAGCAGCTCGACAGGTAGTCCCTACGAGCAGTACTTC. It codes for CASSSTGSPYEQYF.

Of note for this clonotype: A much bigger clone sits one base away, suggesting this may be a read error. The chain has TRBV20-1 and TRBJ1-1; D might be TRBD1 (5 bases). The CDR3 has 14 amino acids. The germline V gene encodes CDR1 DFQATT and CDR2 SNEGSKA (reference sequence). CDR3 coding DNA: TGCAATGCTAGTCAGGGCAACGGGAACACTGAAGCTTTCTTT. Translating gives CNASQGNGNTEAFF.

This clonotype was seen only a few times. J is TRBJ2-2 and V is TRBV25-1; possible D gene TRBD1, 6 bases. Deletions cut 3 bases from V and 6 bases from J, with 8 bases between. The CDR3 is made up of 13 amino acids. Germline CDR1 is MGHDK and CDR2 is SYGVNS. The CDR3 protein is CASSDGQSGELFF. CDR3 bases: TGTGCCAGCAGTGACGGACAGTCCGGGGAGCTGTTTTTT. Drawing the rest from reference TRBV25-1 and TRBJ2-2, the complete variable domain is EADIYQTPRYLVIGTGKKITLECSQTMGHDKMYWYQQDPGMELHLIHYSYGVNSTEKGDLSSESTVSRIRTEHFPLTLESARPSHTSQYLCASSDGQSGELFFGEGSRLTVL.

The table lists this clonotype with many counts. The junction does not match germline at one end; this may be a read error. CDR3 sequence (DNA): TGTGCCACCAGTCCAGGGAGTATGGACACTGAAGCTTTCTTT. As protein: CATSPGSMDTEAFF. This sequence joins TRBV12-3 or TRBV12-4 and TRBJ1-1; the D gene is possibly TRBD1 (5 bases). The CDR3 loop spans 14 amino acids.

This clonotype occurred many times. The chain links TRBV29-1 to TRBJ2-2; D is uncertain. This CDR3 is built from 12 residues. The V gene's germline CDR1 is SQVTM and CDR2 ANQGSEA. Trimming left V 8 bases short and J 0 bases short, with 7 bases between. This chain's CDR3 is CSQVSNTGELFF. CDR3 nucleotides: TGCAGCCAGGTCTCGAACACCGGGGAGCTGTTTTTT.

The chain is built from TRBV30 and TRBJ1-3; D is unclear. This CDR3 is 14 amino acids long. V gave up 3 bases and J gave up 3 bases, with 12 bases separating them. Germline CDR1 is GTSNPN and CDR2 is SVGIG (reference sequence). The CDR3 bases are TGTGCCTGGAGCACCTCGGGATTTGGAAACACCATATATTTT. This translates into CAWSTSGFGNTIYF.

The rearrangement uses TRBV19 and TRBJ2-5; the D gene is possibly TRBD1 (6 bases). The CDR3 totals 13 residues. The ends were cut back, 11 bases at V and 4 bases at J, with 17 bases in the middle. Germline CDR1 and CDR2: LNHDA and SQIVND (reference sequence). The DNA of the CDR3 is TGTGCCTGGAGTGCACACAGGGTAGAGACCCAGTACTTC. Translated: CAWSAHRVETQYF.

Turning to this clonotype: Mismatch with germline at one junction end may stem from a read error. The rearrangement uses TRBV10-3 and TRBJ2-7; no clear D. The CDR3 is 14 amino acids. The germline V gene encodes CDR1 ENHRY and CDR2 SYGVKD. DNA of the CDR3: TGTGCCAGCAGTTACCGCGGAGATGGCTACGAGCAGTACTTC. Its translation: CASSYRGDGYEQYF.

Notes on this clonotype: It may be a read error: a sequence one base away is much more abundant. The chain uses TRBV2 and TRBJ1-2; 7 positions agree with TRBD1. CDR1 SNHLY and CDR2 FYNNEI come from the germline V gene. This CDR3 is built from 13 residues. Trimming removed 6 bases from V and 3 bases from J; junction bases left unmatched: 4. In nucleotides, the CDR3 is TGTGCCAGCAGAGGAACAGGGGACTATGGCTACACCTTC. Translation gives CASRGTGDYGYTF. Based on the CDR3 plus reference TRBV2 and TRBJ1-2, the full variable domain is EPEVTQTPSHQVTQMGQEVILRCVPISNHLYFYWYRQILGQKVEFLVSFYNNEISEKSEIFDDQFSVERPDGSNFTLKIRSTKLEDSAMYFCASRGTGDYGYTFGSGTRLTVV.

In this sample, this clonotype turned up a few times. V usage is TRBV3-1 and J usage is TRBJ1-2; D is uncertain. The CDR3 covers 13 residues. The germline V gene has CDR1 LGHDT and CDR2 YNNKEL (reference sequence). V was pared by 1 base and J by 4 bases, with 7 bases between. CDR3 protein: CASSQGTTYGYTF. The CDR3, as DNA: TGTGCCAGCAGCCAAGGCACCACCTATGGCTACACCTTC. Combining the CDR3 with reference TRBV3-1 and TRBJ1-2 gives the whole variable domain DTAVSQTPKYLVTQMGNDKSIKCEQNLGHDTMYWYKQDSKKFLKIMFSYNNKELIINETVPNRFSPKSPDKAHLNLHINSLELGDSAVYFCASSQGTTYGYTFGSGTRLTVV.

The J gene is TRBJ1-5, the V gene TRBV10-3; the D gene is possibly TRBD1 (6 bases). V shed 10 bases and J shed 2 bases, with 33 bases lying between them. The germline V gene encodes CDR1 ENHRY and CDR2 SYGVKD. CDR3 size: 20 residues. The CDR3: CATLQGRGSLSLWGNQPQHF. CDR3 nucleotides: TGTGCCACCCTACAGGGACGGGGCAGTCTGTCTTTGTGGGGCAATCAGCCCCAGCATTTT.

As to this clonotype: Since a much larger clone is just one base distant, this may be a read error. V usage is TRBV11-1 and J usage is TRBJ2-2; no firm D call. This CDR3 contains 15 residues. CDR1 is SGHAT, CDR2 FQDESV, per germline (reference sequence). V was shortened by 6 bases and J by 1 base, with 12 bases between the two germline ends. CDR3 region: CASRIPPLNTGELFF. CDR3 bases: TGTGCCAGCAGGATACCCCCCCTGAACACCGGGGAGCTGTTTTTT.

This sequence joins TRBV19 and TRBJ1-1, with a weak D call TRBD1 (5 bases). V was cut by 9 bases and J by 5 bases, with 22 bases left in between. The CDR3 extends over 15 amino acids. Per germline, CDR1 LNHDA and CDR2 SQIVND (reference sequence). CDR3 nucleotide sequence: TGTGCCAGCAGCCTCGGCGTGGGGGGGGAGACTGAAGCTTTCTTT. Translation: CASSLGVGGETEAFF.

The chain carries TRBV2 and TRBJ1-3; D is perhaps TRBD1 (5 bases). There are 14 residues in the CDR3. Germline CDR1 SNHLY, CDR2 FYNNEI. Trimming shortened V by 10 bases and J by 0 bases, and 13 bases separated the two germline ends. The CDR3 DNA follows: TGTGCCAAAGCAGCGGGGGACTCTGGAAACACCATATATTTT. Amino acids: CAKAAGDSGNTIYF.

The chain combines TRBV29-1 with TRBJ1-4, with 7 bases lining up with TRBD1. V was clipped by 4 bases and J by 5 bases; unmatched bases: 7. Germline loops: CDR1 SQVTM, CDR2 ANQGSEA. The CDR3 is 14 residues long. DNA for the CDR3: TGCAGCGTTGCCCAAGGACAGGAGAATGAAAAACTGTTTTTT. Its translation is CSVAQGQENEKLFF.

The chain's CDR3 is CASSRTGRNYGYTF. DNA of the CDR3: TGTGCCAGCAGCAGAACAGGGAGAAACTATGGCTACACCTTC. This chain joins TRBV7-2 and TRBJ1-2, with D perhaps matching TRBD1 (6 bases). CDR1 and CDR2 from the germline V gene are SGHTA and FQGNSA. The CDR3 contains 14 residues. Trimming took 5 bases from V and 2 from J, leaving 12 bases between them.

This clonotype was seen a handful of times. CDR3 region: CASSLEVNQPQHF. CDR3 bases: TGTGCCAGCAGCTTAGAAGTCAATCAGCCCCAGCATTTT. V gene TRBV7-9 combines with J gene TRBJ1-5, with no clear D. V was shortened by 1 base and J by 3 bases, with 4 bases between the two germline ends. Germline CDR1 SEHNR, CDR2 FQNEAQ (reference sequence). This CDR3 region has 13 residues.

Notes on this clonotype: One end of the junction is discordant with germline, which a read error may explain. This rearrangement joins TRBV6-1 to TRBJ1-4, with 7 bases fitting TRBD1. CDR1 and CDR2 (germline): MNHNS, SASEGT. CDR3 length: 15 residues. The CDR3 region is CAGSRSGRGREKLFF. The DNA of the CDR3 is TGTGCCGGCAGCCGATCGGGGAGGGGGCGTGAAAAACTGTTTTTT.

This clonotype was counted at least ten times. The chain couples TRBV7-9 to TRBJ1-2; D not certain. The CDR3 has 14 amino acids. Deletions cut 2 bases from V and 6 bases from J, with 13 bases between. CDR1 and CDR2 from the germline V gene are SEHNR and FQNEAQ (reference sequence). The CDR3 nucleotides read TGTGCCAGCAGCTTAATGGCGGGCGGGAATGGCTACACCTTC. Protein sequence: CASSLMAGGNGYTF.

This clonotype was recorded at least ten times. The chain has TRBV29-1 and TRBJ1-2, with D uncertain. CDR3 length equals 13 residues. Germline V gives CDR1 SQVTM, CDR2 ANQGSEA. Trimming cost V 5 bases and J 9 bases, with 19 bases left between them. The CDR3 DNA sequence: TGCAGCGTTTACCTTGGCACATCGGAAAGCTACACCTTC. It codes for CSVYLGTSESYTF.

The V call is TRBV9, the J call TRBJ2-5, with TRBD2 as a possible D gene (6 bases). Germline CDR1 SGDLS, CDR2 YYNGEE. V shed 1 base and J shed 1 base, with 11 bases lying between them. This CDR3 is built from 15 residues. The CDR3 region is CASSVFGGSQETQYF. DNA for the CDR3: TGTGCCAGCAGCGTATTTGGGGGGTCCCAAGAGACCCAGTACTTC.

The V gene is TRBV24-1, the J gene TRBJ2-7, with D possibly called TRBD1 or TRBD2 (6 bases each). The CDR3 sequence is 11 residues long. Germline V gene lookup returns CDR1 KGHDR and CDR2 SFDVKD. V was pared by 12 bases and J by 6 bases, with 14 bases between. CDR3: CASSWGAEQYF. For the CDR3, the DNA is TGTGCCTCCTCTTGGGGGGCCGAGCAGTACTTC.